The rows below give T cell receptor beta chains drawn from one sample of a study of T cell repertoires in urothelial bladder cancer. The assay was immunoSEQ multiplex PCR, and TCRdb's table has in-frame clones only and misses some. The table has roughly 8,800 clones, roughly 63% seen once. Specimen: tumor-infiltrating cells from bladder cancer. The origin of the receptors is a human donor with urothelial carcinoma. CDR3s include the opening cysteine and the closing phenylalanine or tryptophan. The order of the fields is V gene, J gene, clone size, D gene, CDR3 DNA, CDR3 protein. D genes are given only for firm matches. Size tells how often a clone was seen (once, few, many) or the class of an expanded clone, and some rows leave it out.

TRBV30,TRBJ2-1,-,TRBD2,TGTGCCTGGAGTGTACTAGCGGGGTTTGGTGAGCAGTTCTTC,CAWSVLAGFGEQFF
TRBV28,TRBJ2-1,-,-,TGTGCCAGCATCTCTCAACCAAATGAGCAGTTCTTC,CASISQPNEQFF
TRBV9,TRBJ2-5,-,-,TGTGCCAGCAGCGTAGCGGGCCAAGAGACCCAGTACTTC,CASSVAGQETQYF
TRBV6-1,TRBJ2-3,-,-,TGTGCCAGCAGAACTCGGGGCCAGACAGATACGCAGTATTTT,CASRTRGQTDTQYF
TRBV19,TRBJ1-4,-,TRBD1,TGTGCCAGTAGTATAGGGGACAGCGGAAAACTGTTTTTT,CASSIGDSGKLFF
TRBV10-2,TRBJ2-2,-,TRBD2,TGCGCCAGCAGTGGCCCTAGCGGGGGGGCCAAGGTAACCGGGGAGCTGTTTTTT,CASSGPSGGAKVTGELFF
TRBV9,TRBJ1-1,-,-,TGTGCCAGCAGCGTAGAGGGAAGGACTGAAGCTTTCTTT,CASSVEGRTEAFF
TRBV9,TRBJ2-1,once,-,TGTGCCAGCAGCGTAGCGGGGTCCTACAATGAGCAGTTCTTC,CASSVAGSYNEQFF
TRBV15,TRBJ1-4,-,-,TGTGCCACCAGCAGAGATCGGGGGCCTAATGAAAAACTGTTTTTT,CATSRDRGPNEKLFF
TRBV19,TRBJ1-5,-,-,TGTGCCAGTAGTAAGGTCCAGGTTAGCAATCAGCCCCAGCATTTT,CASSKVQVSNQPQHF
TRBV6-5,TRBJ2-1,few,-,TGTGCCAGCAGCTATAGCAGGGGGGCTGATGAGCAGTTCTTC,CASSYSRGADEQFF
TRBV2,TRBJ1-2,medium-sized,TRBD1,TGTGCCAGGAGGGAGACAGGGTCGGACTATGGCTACACCTTC,CARRETGSDYGYTF
TRBV6-1,TRBJ1-2,-,-,TGTGCCAGCAGTGACGGTGGGGCAGGGGCTGTCTATGGCTACACCTTC,CASSDGGAGAVYGYTF
TRBV6-1,TRBJ2-1,few,-,TGTGCCAGCAATGTACAGGTTTACAATGAGCAGTTCTTC,CASNVQVYNEQFF
TRBV5-5,TRBJ2-3,-,-,TGTGCCAGCGGCCCAGGAAGAGATACGCAGTATTTT,CASGPGRDTQYF
TRBV6-5,TRBJ2-2,once,TRBD1,TGTGCCAGCAGACAGGGGGCCGGGGAGCTGTTTTTT,CASRQGAGELFF
TRBV28,TRBJ2-7,-,-,TGTGCCAGCAGCTCCCTGCGAGACAGGAGCTCCTACGAGCAGTACTTC,CASSSLRDRSSYEQYF
TRBV11-3,TRBJ2-1,-,-,TGTGCCAGCAGCTTAGGCGAATCCTCCTACAATGAGCAGTTCTTC,CASSLGESSYNEQFF
TRBV6-5,TRBJ1-2,medium-sized,-,TGTGCCAGCAGTTATAACAACTATGGCTACACCTTC,CASSYNNYGYTF
TRBV21-1,TRBJ1-2,-,-,TGTGCCAGCAACACACAGGGGAATGGCTACACCTTC,CASNTQGNGYTF
TRBV5-8,TRBJ1-3,-,TRBD1,TGTGCCAGCAGCTTTACCGGGACAGGTTATTCTGGAAACACCATATATTTT,CASSFTGTGYSGNTIYF
TRBV5-1,TRBJ1-4,-,-,TGCGCCAGCAGGGCCCAGGGGACGGGTGAAAAACTGTTTTTT,CASRAQGTGEKLFF
TRBV9,TRBJ2-3,medium-sized,TRBD2,TGTGCCAGCAGCGTAGCTACTGGGGGAGGGACAGATACGCAGTATTTT,CASSVATGGGTDTQYF
TRBV7-9,TRBJ1-1,medium-sized,TRBD1,TGTGCCAGCAGCCCGAAGACAGGGAGTGGCACTGAAGCTTTCTTT,CASSPKTGSGTEAFF
TRBV15,TRBJ1-2,-,-,TGTGCCACCAGCAGAGCGGGAGGGGGGTATGGCTACACCTTC,CATSRAGGGYGYTF
TRBV2,TRBJ2-7,-,-,TGTGCCAGCAGCCGAGACACCTACGAGCAGTACTTC,CASSRDTYEQYF
TRBV10-3,TRBJ1-1,-,TRBD1,TGTGCCATCAGCGGACAGGGCTTGAACACTGAAGCTTTCTTT,CAISGQGLNTEAFF
TRBV20-1,TRBJ2-1,-,TRBD2,TGCAGTGCAAGGGAGGGTGGTGAGCAGTTCTTC,CSAREGGEQFF
TRBV4-1,TRBJ1-2,-,-,TGCGCCAGCAGCCAAGAGGACAGTACCCTCTATGGCTACACCTTC,CASSQEDSTLYGYTF
TRBV7-8,TRBJ2-1,-,-,TGTGCCAGCAGCTTAGTACTCCTCAATGAGCAGTTCTTC,CASSLVLLNEQFF
TRBV4-1,TRBJ2-3,-,TRBD2,TGCGCCAGCAGGACCCCCGGGAGCGGGGGGCCGAAATACACAGATACGCAGTATTTT,CASRTPGSGGPKYTDTQYF
TRBV29-1,TRBJ2-3,-,-,TGCAGCGTTGAAGACTTTAGACAGTCAGATACGCAGTATTTT,CSVEDFRQSDTQYF
TRBV11-2,TRBJ1-3,-,-,TGTGCCAGCAGCCCGTATTCAGGGAAAATAGCTGGAAACACCATATATTTT,CASSPYSGKIAGNTIYF
TRBV29-1,TRBJ2-6,-,-,TGCAGCGTGAAAACGGGGACTGGGGCCAACGTCCTGACTTTC,CSVKTGTGANVLTF
TRBV5-6,TRBJ1-3,-,-,TGTGCCAGCAGCTTGGTTGGCCGACCAAACTCTGGAAACACCATATATTTT,CASSLVGRPNSGNTIYF
TRBV9,TRBJ1-3,medium-sized,-,TGTGCCAGCAGCGTGGGGGGATTCGGAAACACCATATATTTT,CASSVGGFGNTIYF
TRBV2,TRBJ2-3,-,TRBD2,TGTGCCAGCAGTAGAGTAGCGGGTGTAGATACGCAGTATTTT,CASSRVAGVDTQYF
TRBV5-1,TRBJ1-6,-,-,TGCGCCAGCAGCCACACAGGGAACAATTCACCCCTCCACTTT,CASSHTGNNSPLHF
TRBV28,TRBJ2-1,-,-,TGTGCCAGCAGTTTACTCGGGGGAGCCTTGGGGAATGAGCAGTTCTTC,CASSLLGGALGNEQFF
TRBV30,TRBJ2-1,-,TRBD2,TGTGCCTGGAGTGAAGCGGGGGGGCCGAGTGAGCAGTTCTTC,CAWSEAGGPSEQFF
TRBV5-1,TRBJ1-6,-,-,TGCGCCAGCAGCTCTATGGACGGATCTTTAAATTCACCCCTCCACTTT,CASSSMDGSLNSPLHF
TRBV7-7,TRBJ2-2,-,-,TGTGCCAGCAGCTTAGGTGCGTCGAACACCGGGGAGCTGTTTTTT,CASSLGASNTGELFF
TRBV7-6,TRBJ2-3,-,TRBD2,TGTGCCAGCAGCTTAACTAGCGGGGGGGCCCCAGATACGCAGTATTTT,CASSLTSGGAPDTQYF
TRBV5-1,TRBJ2-3,-,TRBD2,TGCGCCAGCAGCTTGGCTAGCGGGGGGGCATCAGATACGCAGTATTTT,CASSLASGGASDTQYF
TRBV4-1,TRBJ1-2,once,-,TGCGCCAGCAGCAAATCCTACGGGGTGGGAGACTATGGCTACACCTTC,CASSKSYGVGDYGYTF
TRBV2,TRBJ2-6,-,-,TGTGCCAGCAGTGAGCACTCTGGGGCCAACGTCCTGACTTTC,CASSEHSGANVLTF
TRBV30,TRBJ1-6,-,-,TGTGCCTGGAGTGTGGGGCTCGGAGGTTCACCCCTCCACTTT,CAWSVGLGGSPLHF
TRBV29-1,TRBJ2-3,few,-,TGCAGCGTTGTGAAGGAGTTGGGGCAGTATTTT,CSVVKELGQYF
TRBV2,TRBJ2-1,-,-,TGTGCCAGCCAAAGAAACAATGAGCAGTTCTTC,CASQRNNEQFF
TRBV9,TRBJ1-1,-,-,TGTGCCAGCAGCGTAGAACAAGGGAGGAACACTGAAGCTTTCTTT,CASSVEQGRNTEAFF
TRBV7-8,TRBJ2-7,-,-,TGTGCCAGCAGCCGGGACCCCTTTGGCGAGCAGTACTTC,CASSRDPFGEQYF
TRBV30,TRBJ1-2,-,-,TGTGCCTGGAGCCGAAAGGACACAGCTAACTATGGCTACACCTTC,CAWSRKDTANYGYTF
TRBV5-4,TRBJ1-2,-,-,TGTGCCAGCAGCTTTGAGCGGGGCAGGCAGGAGGGCGGCTACACCTTC,CASSFERGRQEGGYTF
TRBV5-6,TRBJ2-7,-,TRBD2,TGTGCCAGCAGCTTGGGGGGTAGCGGGTACACTCAGTACTTC,CASSLGGSGYTQYF
TRBV4-3,TRBJ2-1,-,-,TGCGCCAGCAGCCAGCAACAGCTGGGGTGGTCGGGTGTCTACAATGAGCAGTTCTTC,CASSQQQLGWSGVYNEQFF
TRBV15,TRBJ1-4,once,-,TGTGCCACCAGCAGATCCAGTGTGGTTGAAAAACTGTTTTTT,CATSRSSVVEKLFF
TRBV7-8,TRBJ1-4,-,-,TGTGCCAGCAGCTTGGGGGGGAGGGAAAAACTGTTTTTT,CASSLGGREKLFF
TRBV4-1,TRBJ1-3,-,-,TGCGCCAGCAGCCCTTTCTTCACAGTCAAAGGAAACACCATATATTTT,CASSPFFTVKGNTIYF
TRBV7-9,TRBJ1-2,-,-,TGTGCCAGCAGCTTACTATCTTACACCTACTATGGCTACACCTTC,CASSLLSYTYYGYTF
TRBV6-1,TRBJ1-5,-,TRBD1,TGTGCCAGCAGTGGCAGAACAGGGGGCTATAGCAATCAGCCCCAGCATTTT,CASSGRTGGYSNQPQHF